This is a list of T cell receptor beta chains from one sample in a study of T cell responses to AZD1222 COVID-19 vaccine. Assay used: immunoSEQ multiplex PCR; TCRdb lists only in-frame clones, some missing. The sample consists of 200,000 to 250,000 clones, about 93% of them appearing once. The input for sequencing was peripheral blood, taken on day 0 of MenACWY control vaccination. These receptors were obtained from an adult in good health. Both conserved end residues are part of each CDR3. The D gene is left open where the match is weak. Part of the rows lack a size; the others show once, few, many or a class for expanded clones.

j_call: TRBJ1-6; d_call: TRBD1; v_call: TRBV3-1/TRBV3-2; clone_size: .; cdr3_aa: CASSQVWTGGSSPLHF; cdr3_nt: TGTGCCAGCAGCCAAGTTTGGACAGGAGGAAGCTCACCCCTCCACTTT
j_call: TRBJ1-6; d_call: TRBD1; v_call: TRBV10-2; clone_size: .; cdr3_aa: CASSEAGGSSYNSPLHF; cdr3_nt: TGCGCCAGCAGTGAGGCAGGGGGTAGTTCCTATAATTCACCCCTCCACTTT
j_call: TRBJ1-3; d_call: .; v_call: TRBV18; clone_size: .; cdr3_aa: CASSPRDYSGNTIYF; cdr3_nt: TGTGCCAGCTCACCGAGGGACTACTCTGGAAACACCATATATTTT
j_call: TRBJ2-1; d_call: TRBD2; v_call: TRBV7-2; clone_size: .; cdr3_aa: CASSFTSGGAPNEQFF; cdr3_nt: TGTGCCAGCAGCTTCACTAGCGGGGGGGCCCCTAATGAGCAGTTCTTC
j_call: TRBJ1-5; d_call: .; v_call: TRBV12-3/TRBV12-4; clone_size: .; cdr3_aa: CASSRQFNQPQHF; cdr3_nt: TGTGCCAGCAGTAGACAGTTCAATCAGCCCCAGCATTTT
j_call: TRBJ2-1; d_call: TRBD2; v_call: TRBV7-2; clone_size: .; cdr3_aa: CASSLAGLAGGEQFF; cdr3_nt: TGTGCCAGCAGCTTAGCGGGACTAGCGGGGGGTGAGCAGTTCTTC
j_call: TRBJ1-2; d_call: .; v_call: TRBV28; clone_size: few; cdr3_aa: CASSFLPGAGYGYTF; cdr3_nt: TGTGCCAGCAGTTTTCTTCCAGGGGCTGGCTATGGCTACACCTTC
j_call: TRBJ1-6; d_call: .; v_call: TRBV19; clone_size: .; cdr3_aa: CASSMGRPIGSPLHF; cdr3_nt: TGTGCCAGTAGTATGGGTAGGCCCATAGGATCACCCCTCCACTTT
j_call: TRBJ1-1; d_call: TRBD1; v_call: TRBV25-1; clone_size: few; cdr3_aa: CASRQGARTEAFF; cdr3_nt: TGTGCCAGCAGGCAGGGGGCAAGGACTGAAGCTTTCTTT
j_call: TRBJ1-6; d_call: .; v_call: TRBV5-1; clone_size: .; cdr3_aa: CASTLMGQGYNSPLHF; cdr3_nt: TGCGCCAGCACACTTATGGGCCAGGGGTATAATTCACCCCTCCACTTT
j_call: TRBJ2-5; d_call: .; v_call: TRBV7-2; clone_size: once; cdr3_aa: CASSLDWNQETQYF; cdr3_nt: TGTGCCAGCAGCTTAGACTGGAATCAAGAGACCCAGTACTTC
j_call: TRBJ1-2; d_call: .; v_call: TRBV3-1/TRBV3-2; clone_size: .; cdr3_aa: CASSLRAYGYTF; cdr3_nt: TGTGCCAGCAGCCTCCGGGCCTATGGCTACACCTTC
j_call: TRBJ2-3; d_call: .; v_call: TRBV27; clone_size: .; cdr3_aa: CASSPPGTEDTQYF; cdr3_nt: TGTGCCAGCTCCCCTCCGGGAACAGAGGATACGCAGTATTTT
j_call: TRBJ2-3; d_call: TRBD2; v_call: TRBV9; clone_size: .; cdr3_aa: CASSVSGGAFKDTQYF; cdr3_nt: TGTGCCAGCAGCGTAAGCGGGGGGGCCTTTAAAGATACGCAGTATTTT
j_call: TRBJ1-1; d_call: .; v_call: TRBV30; clone_size: .; cdr3_aa: CAWSPRPGTVELRAFF; cdr3_nt: TGTGCCTGGAGTCCCCGTCCCGGGACGGTGGAACTGAGAGCTTTCTTT
j_call: TRBJ1-1; d_call: .; v_call: TRBV24-1; clone_size: .; cdr3_aa: CATSDGPGLGEAFF; cdr3_nt: TGTGCCACCAGTGACGGACCAGGGTTGGGTGAAGCTTTCTTT
j_call: TRBJ2-6; d_call: .; v_call: TRBV5-6; clone_size: .; cdr3_aa: CASSRSRGPLSGANVLTF; cdr3_nt: TGTGCCAGCAGCCGATCGCGGGGCCCGCTCTCTGGGGCCAACGTCCTGACTTTC
j_call: TRBJ1-5; d_call: .; v_call: TRBV2; clone_size: .; cdr3_aa: CASSELGGGNQPQHF; cdr3_nt: TGTGCCAGCAGTGAATTAGGGGGGGGCAATCAGCCCCAGCATTTT
j_call: TRBJ1-6; d_call: TRBD1; v_call: TRBV7-8; clone_size: .; cdr3_aa: CASSQGAFGNSPLHF; cdr3_nt: TGTGCCAGCAGCCAGGGGGCTTTTGGTAATTCACCCCTCCACTTT
j_call: TRBJ2-5; d_call: TRBD2; v_call: TRBV28; clone_size: .; cdr3_aa: CATSGGGETQYF; cdr3_nt: TGTGCCACCAGCGGGGGTGGAGAGACCCAGTACTTC
j_call: TRBJ1-2; d_call: .; v_call: TRBV7-2; clone_size: .; cdr3_aa: CASSWKRGGYTF; cdr3_nt: TGTGCCAGCAGCTGGAAACGGGGTGGCTACACCTTC
j_call: TRBJ1-2; d_call: .; v_call: TRBV7-8; clone_size: .; cdr3_aa: CASSLGGGGGYTF; cdr3_nt: TGTGCCAGCAGCTTAGGAGGGGGAGGGGGCTACACCTTC
j_call: TRBJ2-3; d_call: .; v_call: TRBV27; clone_size: once; cdr3_aa: CASSSWQETADTQYF; cdr3_nt: TGTGCCAGCAGTTCTTGGCAGGAGACCGCAGATACGCAGTATTTT
j_call: TRBJ2-1; d_call: .; v_call: TRBV11-2; clone_size: .; cdr3_aa: CASSSRSRTVNEQFF; cdr3_nt: TGTGCCAGCAGCTCACGGTCCCGAACCGTGAATGAGCAGTTCTTC
j_call: TRBJ2-7; d_call: TRBD2; v_call: TRBV5-4; clone_size: .; cdr3_aa: CASSFSPFAGGAEQYF; cdr3_nt: TGTGCCAGCAGCTTTTCCCCCTTTGCGGGGGGAGCCGAGCAGTACTTC
j_call: TRBJ2-2; d_call: TRBD2; v_call: TRBV4-3; clone_size: .; cdr3_aa: CASSQDLAGDTGELFF; cdr3_nt: TGCGCCAGCAGCCAAGACCTAGCGGGGGACACCGGGGAGCTGTTTTTT
j_call: TRBJ2-3; d_call: .; v_call: TRBV5-1; clone_size: .; cdr3_aa: CASSPGPGGTDTQYF; cdr3_nt: TGCGCCAGCAGCCCCGGACCGGGGGGCACAGATACGCAGTATTTT
j_call: TRBJ2-7; d_call: .; v_call: TRBV3-1/TRBV3-2; clone_size: .; cdr3_aa: CASSQDEEAENYEQYF; cdr3_nt: TGTGCCAGCAGCCAAGATGAGGAGGCGGAGAACTACGAGCAGTACTTC
j_call: TRBJ1-3; d_call: .; v_call: TRBV6-5; clone_size: .; cdr3_aa: CASSYTRGNTIYF; cdr3_nt: TGTGCCAGCAGTTATACCAGGGGAAACACCATATATTTT
j_call: TRBJ2-3; d_call: TRBD2; v_call: TRBV5-1; clone_size: .; cdr3_aa: CASSLTSSGGDTQYF; cdr3_nt: TGCGCCAGCAGCCTGACGTCTAGCGGGGGGGATACGCAGTATTTT
j_call: TRBJ1-4; d_call: .; v_call: TRBV29-1; clone_size: once; cdr3_aa: CSVAMGREKLFF; cdr3_nt: TGCAGCGTTGCAATGGGGAGAGAAAAACTGTTTTTT
j_call: TRBJ1-3; d_call: TRBD1; v_call: TRBV19; clone_size: .; cdr3_aa: CASTRTGRVLSGNTIYF; cdr3_nt: TGTGCCAGTACCAGGACAGGCCGAGTCCTCTCTGGAAACACCATATATTTT
j_call: TRBJ1-6; d_call: TRBD1; v_call: TRBV7-9; clone_size: .; cdr3_aa: CASSFYRDRGSPLHF; cdr3_nt: TGTGCCAGCAGCTTCTACCGGGACAGGGGTTCACCCCTCCACTTT
j_call: TRBJ2-7; d_call: TRBD1; v_call: TRBV11-2; clone_size: .; cdr3_aa: CASSLLRDRSYEQYF; cdr3_nt: TGTGCCAGCAGCTTGCTCCGGGACAGATCGTACGAGCAGTACTTC
j_call: TRBJ1-5; d_call: .; v_call: TRBV28; clone_size: .; cdr3_aa: CASSLPAAQGRNQPQHF; cdr3_nt: TGTGCCAGCAGTTTACCGGCAGCCCAAGGTAGGAATCAGCCCCAGCATTTT
j_call: TRBJ2-1; d_call: TRBD2; v_call: TRBV7-2; clone_size: few; cdr3_aa: CASSLAAGGWDEQFF; cdr3_nt: TGTGCCAGCAGCTTAGCGGCGGGGGGTTGGGATGAGCAGTTCTTC
j_call: TRBJ1-2; d_call: .; v_call: TRBV4-3; clone_size: .; cdr3_aa: CASSQGGSSYGYTF; cdr3_nt: TGCGCCAGCAGCCAAGGAGGCAGCAGTTATGGCTACACCTTC
j_call: TRBJ2-7; d_call: .; v_call: TRBV5-1; clone_size: .; cdr3_aa: CASSRDGSGFDEQYF; cdr3_nt: TGCGCCAGCAGTAGGGACGGGTCCGGTTTTGACGAGCAGTACTTC
j_call: TRBJ2-1; d_call: TRBD2; v_call: TRBV11-2; clone_size: .; cdr3_aa: CASSLVSSGGHYNEQFF; cdr3_nt: TGTGCCAGCAGCTTAGTTTCTAGCGGGGGGCACTACAATGAGCAGTTCTTC
j_call: TRBJ1-5; d_call: .; v_call: TRBV30; clone_size: .; cdr3_aa: CAWSTGQFPPQPQHF; cdr3_nt: TGTGCCTGGAGTACCGGACAGTTCCCGCCTCAGCCCCAGCATTTT
j_call: TRBJ1-5; d_call: TRBD1; v_call: TRBV6-5; clone_size: .; cdr3_aa: CASSRQGTNQPQHF; cdr3_nt: TGTGCCAGCAGTAGACAGGGCACAAATCAGCCCCAGCATTTT
j_call: TRBJ2-1; d_call: .; v_call: TRBV21-1; clone_size: .; cdr3_aa: CASRKLYRVYQFF; cdr3_nt: TGTGCCAGCCGAAAATTATACAGGGTCTATCAGTTCTTC
j_call: TRBJ1-2; d_call: .; v_call: TRBV3-1/TRBV3-2; clone_size: .; cdr3_aa: CASSPNWAVSNYGYTF; cdr3_nt: TGTGCCAGCAGCCCCAATTGGGCCGTATCTAACTATGGCTACACCTTC
j_call: TRBJ2-1; d_call: .; v_call: TRBV5-5; clone_size: .; cdr3_aa: CASSLRNRAANYYNEQFF; cdr3_nt: TGTGCCAGCAGCTTGCGCAACCGGGCAGCTAATTACTACAATGAGCAGTTCTTC
j_call: TRBJ1-3; d_call: TRBD1; v_call: TRBV6-5; clone_size: .; cdr3_aa: CASSYGTVGNTIYF; cdr3_nt: TGTGCCAGCAGTTACGGGACAGTCGGAAACACCATATATTTT
j_call: TRBJ1-2; d_call: TRBD1; v_call: TRBV18; clone_size: .; cdr3_aa: CASSPGQGDGYTF; cdr3_nt: TGTGCCAGCTCACCGGGACAGGGCGATGGCTACACCTTC
j_call: TRBJ1-5; d_call: .; v_call: TRBV6-4; clone_size: .; cdr3_aa: CASSTISGEGHNSNQPQHF; cdr3_nt: TGTGCCAGCAGCACGATCAGTGGGGAAGGGCACAATAGCAATCAGCCCCAGCATTTT